This TCR beta chain was identified during a study of CD8+CD57+ T cells in acquired aplastic anemia. Overall study context: The DNA of sorted CD4+ and CD8+ cells averaged approximately 2.9 ug. Points from the study as a whole: The study identified twenty-nine CD8+ CDR3 sequences shared by patients and controls.

TCR beta VDJ and CDR3 profiles were obtained from a genomic DNA template. Using its own MiXCR run on the reads, TCRdb lists one record per CDR3 protein. The sample has approximately 180,000 distinct CDR3 sequences; roughly 65% are singletons. Per germline, CDR1 SEHNR and CDR2 FQNEAQ (reference sequence). V was pared by 5 bases and J by 2 bases, with 13 bases between. The length of the CDR3 is 14 residues. In the case of this clonotype: The antigen remains unidentified.

Sequenced patients had shown CD8+CD57+ cell expansion by flow cytometry. The enrolled patients all had severe acquired aplastic anemia. This receptor was obtained from a human donor with aplastic anemia. The chain recombines TRBV7-9 with TRBJ2-7; the D is unclear. Sequences were obtained from sorted CD4+, CD8+, or CD8+CD57+ T cells (not recorded which) from PBMCs. The CDR3 DNA is TGTGCCAGCAGCCCCCGAACGGCCCCCTACGAGCAGTACTTC. This translates into CASSPRTAPYEQYF. The full variable domain, with the rest looked up from reference TRBV7-9 and TRBJ2-7, is DTGVSQNPRHKITKRGQNVTFRCDPISEHNRLYWYRQTLGQGPEFLTYFQNEAQLEKSRLLSDRFSAERPKGSFSTLEIQRTEQGDSAMYLCASSPRTAPYEQYFGPGTRLTVT.